This T cell receptor beta chain was observed in a study of response to subunit inactivated influenza vaccine. MiXCR, run by TCRdb on the RT-PCR reads, gives a single entry per CDR3 protein. Of around 200,000 distinct CDR3 sequences in the sample, 7.5% to 10% were seen once. CDR3 length equals 16 residues. V was clipped by 4 bases and J by 9 bases; unmatched bases: 15. CDR1 is LGHNA and CDR2 is YNFKEQ in the germline V gene. The source was non-naive T cells sorted from PBMCs, collected on the day of vaccination. This TCR was sampled from a man in his forties or fifties who received an inactivated influenza vaccine. The chain links TRBV4-2 to TRBJ2-1; 7 bases line up with TRBD2. CDR3 in DNA: TGTGCCAGCAGCCTTTTTAGCGGGCGCGTTATTGGTGAGCAGTTCTTC. Its protein product is CASSLFSGRVIGEQFF.